The 27 T cell receptor beta chains below come from one sample, sequenced in a study of T cell responses to AZD1222 COVID-19 vaccine. Clones were sequenced by immunoSEQ multiplex PCR, and TCRdb holds only the in-frame ones, with some missing. Counted here are 150,000 to 200,000 clones, around 92% occurring once; the ten biggest clones make up about 1%. The material was peripheral blood, obtained 28 days after the second AZD1222 dose. Source of these receptors: an adult who received the AZD1222 COVID-19 vaccine.

The V gene is TRBV6-5, the J gene TRBJ1-1; D is perhaps TRBD1 (5 bases). CDR3 size: 16 residues. V lost 0 bases and J lost 0, with 11 bases in between. CDR1 and CDR2 from the germline V gene are MNHEY and SVGAGI. The chain's CDR3 is CASSYSPGLVNTEAFF. CDR3 DNA: TGTGCCAGCAGTTACTCTCCAGGGTTAGTGAACACTGAAGCTTTCTTT.

Regarding this clone: One end of the junction fails to match germline, which may point to a read error. The chain couples TRBV7-7 to TRBJ2-7, with TRBD2 identical over 10 bases. This CDR3 has 15 residues. Germline CDR1 and CDR2: SSHAT and FNYEAQ (reference sequence). The CDR3 loop is CASSPRLAGPYEQYF. CDR3 DNA: TGTGCTAGCAGCCCGCGACTAGCGGGCCCCTACGAGCAGTACTTC. The full variable domain, with the rest looked up from reference TRBV7-7 and TRBJ2-7, is GAGVSQSPRYKVTKRGQDVTLRCDPISSHATLYWYQQALGQGPEFLTYFNYEAQPDKSGLPSDRFSAERPEGSISTLTIQRTEQRDSAMYRCASSPRLAGPYEQYFGPGTRLTVT.

The chain employs TRBV7-9 and TRBJ1-3; 9 bases fit TRBD1. The CDR3 consists of 19 residues. Germline V lookup: CDR1 SEHNR, CDR2 FQNEAQ (reference sequence). The ends lost 7 bases at V and 5 bases at J; junction bases unmatched: 21. The CDR3: CASTPLLSRGGQGRNTIYF. In DNA, the CDR3 is TGTGCCAGCACCCCACTACTATCGAGGGGTGGACAGGGGAGAAACACCATATATTTT.

The rearrangement joins TRBV5-6 to TRBJ2-3, with a possible D match to TRBD2 (6 bases). From germline, CDR1 is SGHDT and CDR2 YYEEEE. The length of the CDR3 is 15 residues. V was trimmed by 4 bases and J by 5 bases, leaving 17 bases between them. This CDR3 is CASSRLGPGIDTQYF. In nucleotides, the CDR3 is TGTGCCAGCAGCCGACTAGGGCCTGGGATAGATACGCAGTATTTT.

V and J are TRBV27 and TRBJ2-2; tentatively, D is TRBD1 (6 bases). The length of the CDR3 is 14 residues. V gave up 3 bases and J gave up 8 bases, with 13 bases separating them. Germline CDR1 and CDR2: MNHEY and SMNVEV (reference sequence). The chain's CDR3 is CASSLRQGSGELFF. DNA of the CDR3: TGTGCCAGCAGTTTGAGGCAGGGGAGTGGGGAGCTGTTTTTT.

The rearrangement links TRBV6-6 to TRBJ1-4; TRBD1 matches 7 bases. The J segment lost 3 bases and the V segment lost 5 bases, leaving 6 bases of the junction unmatched. Germline V lookup: CDR1 MNHNY, CDR2 SVGAGI (reference sequence). The CDR3 totals 15 residues. CDR3 bases: TGTGCCAGCAGTCGACAGGGTTTTTCTAATGAAAAACTGTTTTTT. The encoded protein is CASSRQGFSNEKLFF.

This CDR3 reads CASSPLGQANYGYTF. In DNA form, the CDR3 reads TGTGCCAGCAGCCCACTGGGCCAAGCTAACTATGGCTACACCTTC. The V and J genes are TRBV5-6 and TRBJ1-2; D not resolved. Trimming stripped 4 bases from V and 0 bases from J, with 13 bases between. This CDR3 is 15 amino acids long. Germline V lookup: CDR1 SGHDT, CDR2 YYEEEE.

The chain combines TRBV3-1 (or the pseudogene TRBV3-2) with TRBJ2-7; 7 nucleotides align to TRBD1. V was clipped by 4 bases and J by 2 bases; unmatched bases: 5. This CDR3 region has 14 residues. CDR1 and CDR2 from the germline V gene are LGHDT and YNNKEL (reference sequence). The chain's CDR3 is CASSLRQGPYEQYF. In DNA form, the CDR3 reads TGTGCCAGCAGCCTCCGACAGGGTCCCTACGAGCAGTACTTC.

This rearrangement joins TRBV7-2 to TRBJ1-1, with D perhaps TRBD1 (6 bases). Trimming removed 2 bases from V and 5 bases from J, with 12 bases in between. Looked up from germline, CDR1 is SGHTA and CDR2 is FQGNSA. The CDR3 sequence is 14 residues long. This CDR3 reads CASSLRQGRTEAFF. CDR3 coding DNA: TGTGCCAGCAGCTTAAGGCAGGGGAGGACTGAAGCTTTCTTT.

V is TRBV19 and J is TRBJ2-7, with 11 nucleotides matching TRBD1. Germline V CDR1 and CDR2: LNHDA, SQIVND (reference sequence). The CDR3 has 17 residues. V lost 0 bases and J lost 0; bases outside the gene matches: 4. The CDR3 region has the DNA TGTGCCAGTAGTATAGAACCGGGACAGGGGGGCTCCTACGAGCAGTACTTC. It codes for CASSIEPGQGGSYEQYF.

V is TRBV4-2 and J is TRBJ2-2, with D possibly TRBD1 on 5 matching bases. V was pared by 0 bases and J by 4 bases, with 18 bases between. The germline V gene has CDR1 LGHNA and CDR2 YNFKEQ. The CDR3 is 18 amino acids. The CDR3 protein is CASSQEGHGPVRTGELFF. For the CDR3, the DNA is TGTGCCAGCAGCCAAGAGGGGCACGGACCGGTCCGCACCGGGGAGCTGTTTTTT.

This chain connects TRBV28 to TRBJ1-5; tentative D call: TRBD1 (6 bases). The CDR3 is 15 amino acids. Trimming took off 3 bases at V and 1 base at J, with 10 bases between the two ends. Germline values: CDR1 MDHEN, CDR2 SYDVKM. DNA for the CDR3: TGTGCCAGCAGTTTTGGGGGGCTGAGCAATCAGCCCCAGCATTTT. Translated: CASSFGGLSNQPQHF.

CDR3 sequence reads: CASSLNRGWSSGYTF. CDR3 nucleotide sequence: TGTGCCAGCAGTTTAAACAGGGGGTGGTCTAGTGGCTACACCTTC. The chain employs TRBV27 and TRBJ1-2; the match to TRBD1 covers 8 bases. CDR1 and CDR2 (germline): MNHEY, SMNVEV (reference sequence). Trimming took 2 bases from V and 7 from J; bases not matched to a gene: 9. The length of the CDR3 is 15 residues.

The rearrangement uses TRBV11-2 and TRBJ2-3; D gene ambiguous. In germline, CDR1 is SGHAT, CDR2 FQNNGV. The ends were cut back, 0 bases at V and 6 bases at J, with 7 bases in the middle. This CDR3 is built from 13 residues. CDR3 sequence reads: CASSLDEADTQYF. The CDR3 bases are TGTGCCAGCAGCTTAGACGAGGCGGATACGCAGTATTTT.

The V call is TRBV6-5, the J call TRBJ1-2, with TRBD1 as a possible D gene (6 bases). The germline CDR1 and CDR2 sequences are MNHEY and SVGAGI. The CDR3 is 15 amino acids. V was shortened by 4 bases and J by 4 bases, with 16 bases between the two germline ends. The CDR3 DNA reads as TGTGCCAGCAGTTTCCAGTTATCGGACAGCTATGGCTACACCTTC. Amino acids: CASSFQLSDSYGYTF.

The chain employs TRBV5-8 and TRBJ1-4; D uncertain. The V gene's germline CDR1 is SGHTS and CDR2 YDEGEE. This CDR3 has 15 amino acids. The V and J ends lost 4 bases and 0 bases respectively, with 10 bases between them. This CDR3 reads CASSPEAATNEKLFF. CDR3 coding DNA: TGTGCCAGCAGCCCGGAGGCAGCAACTAATGAAAAACTGTTTTTT.

The chain couples TRBV12-5 to TRBJ1-5; D uncertain. Germline lookup yields CDR1 LGHNT and CDR2 FRNRAP. V was clipped by 0 bases and J by 4 bases, with 7 bases between them. This CDR3 is built from 14 residues. The CDR3 protein is CASGLVGQNQPQHF. For the CDR3, the DNA is TGTGCTAGTGGTTTGGTAGGGCAAAATCAGCCCCAGCATTTT.

The chain links TRBV14 to TRBJ1-2; D is perhaps TRBD1 (5 bases). V was cut by 4 bases and J by 6 bases, with 12 bases left in between. The germline gives CDR1 SGHDN, CDR2 FVKESK. The CDR3 length is 13 residues. This chain's CDR3 is CASSRMVRDGYTF. Here the CDR3 DNA reads TGTGCCAGCAGCCGCATGGTCAGGGATGGCTACACCTTC. The variable domain in full, with the rest retrieved from reference TRBV14 and TRBJ1-2, is EAGVTQFPSHSVIEKGQTVTLRCDPISGHDNLYWYRRVMGKEIKFLLHFVKESKQDESGMPNNRFLAERTGGTYSTLKVQPAELEDSGVYFCASSRMVRDGYTFGSGTRLTVV.

In this sample, this clone turned up once. The chain combines TRBV18 with TRBJ1-4; unclear D gene. Per germline, CDR1 KGHSH and CDR2 LQKENI. V lost 3 bases and J lost 7, with 15 bases in between. The CDR3 length is 15 residues. The CDR3, as DNA: TGTGCCAGCTCACCTCAAAGGGAGAGCGGTGAAAAACTGTTTTTT. Amino acids: CASSPQRESGEKLFF.

V usage is TRBV19 and J usage is TRBJ2-2; tentatively, D is TRBD1 or TRBD2 (6 bases each). Looked up from germline, CDR1 is LNHDA and CDR2 is SQIVND (reference sequence). Between the trimmed V and J ends, which lost 1 base and 5 bases, there was a span of 14 bases. The CDR3 runs to 16 residues. The CDR3 DNA reads as TGTGCCAGTAGTATAGCCGGAGGGGGAGAGACCGGGGAGCTGTTTTTT. Protein product: CASSIAGGGETGELFF.

The rearrangement links TRBV10-2 to TRBJ1-3; TRBD1 might be the D (5 bases). Trimming removed 4 bases at V and 0 bases at J, with 7 bases between. Germline V gene sequence: CDR1 WSHSY, CDR2 SAAADI. CDR3 length: 14 residues. The chain's CDR3 is CASSGGTSGNTIYF. CDR3 sequence (DNA): TGCGCCAGCAGTGGCGGGACCTCTGGAAACACCATATATTTT.

The chain is built from TRBV30 and TRBJ1-1, with D uncertain. This CDR3 spans 13 amino acids. Trimming stripped 1 base from V and 3 bases from J, with 9 bases between. Germline CDR1 is GTSNPN and CDR2 is SVGIG (reference sequence). DNA for the CDR3: TGTGCCTGGAGTGGCATGATGGACACTGAAGCTTTCTTT. Protein: CAWSGMMDTEAFF.

This clone showed up just once. V is TRBV29-1 and J is TRBJ1-1; D is ambiguous. The V end was cut by 6 bases, the J end by 2 bases, with 19 bases between. CDR1 is SQVTM and CDR2 is ANQGSEA in the germline V gene. The CDR3 has 15 residues. The CDR3, as DNA: TGCAGCGTGGAACCTTACTCTATACAAAACACTGAAGCTTTCTTT. Its translation: CSVEPYSIQNTEAFF. The full variable domain, its missing parts supplied by reference TRBV29-1 and TRBJ1-1, is SAVISQKPSRDICQRGTSLTIQCQVDSQVTMMFWYRQQPGQSLTLIATANQGSEATYESGFVIDKFPISRPNLTFSTLTVSNMSPEDSSIYLCSVEPYSIQNTEAFFGQGTRLTVV.

V and J are TRBV11-2 and TRBJ1-6; D is uncertain. Per germline, CDR1 SGHAT and CDR2 FQNNGV. There are 13 residues in the CDR3. The V and J ends lost 0 bases and 5 bases respectively, with 2 bases between them. DNA for the CDR3: TGTGCCAGCAGCTTAGAAGATAATTCACCCCTCCACTTT. It encodes CASSLEDNSPLHF.

CDR3 nucleotide sequence: TGCGCCAGCAGCAAGGCCCAGGGACCCTATGGCTACACCTTC. Residues: CASSKAQGPYGYTF. The chain combines TRBV5-1 with TRBJ1-2; a possible D gene is TRBD1 (5 bases). This CDR3 has 14 amino acids. V lost 4 bases and J lost 4, with 14 bases in between. Germline CDR1 SGHRS, CDR2 YFSETQ. The full variable domain, in which reference TRBV5-1 and TRBJ1-2 provide the parts outside the CDR3, is KAGVTQTPRYLIKTRGQQVTLSCSPISGHRSVSWYQQTPGQGLQFLFEYFSETQRNKGNFPGRFSGRQFSNSRSEMNVSTLELGDSALYLCASSKAQGPYGYTFGSGTRLTVV.

The chain carries TRBV11-2 and TRBJ1-2; TRBD1 agrees at 10 bases. V gave up 5 bases and J gave up 8 bases; unmatched junction bases: 11. The CDR3 sequence is 15 residues long. The germline V gene encodes CDR1 SGHAT and CDR2 FQNNGV. The CDR3: CASSGRQGASLGYTF. In nucleotides, the CDR3 is TGTGCCAGCAGCGGACGACAGGGGGCGAGCTTAGGCTACACCTTC.

The chain has TRBV5-1 and TRBJ2-2; TRBD1 aligns across 8 bases. V trimming: 3 bases; J trimming: 3 bases; junction bases outside the gene matches: 10. Per germline, CDR1 SGHRS and CDR2 YFSETQ. CDR3 length equals 17 residues. DNA for the CDR3: TGCGCCAGCAGCTGGGGGCCAAGGACAGGGCACACCGGGGAGCTGTTTTTT. Translating gives CASSWGPRTGHTGELFF.